The present TCR beta chain was sequenced within a study of regulatory T cells in long-lasting Graves disease. This clonotype was observed at least ten times. Time point noted: newly diagnosed GD, antithyroid drugs for less than 3 months. Preparation of the TCR library used RNA extracted from PBMCs. In building TCR beta libraries, iRepertoire HTBI primers were used together with Arm-PCR of CDR3 regions. TCRdb ran MiXCR on the multiplex PCR reads and lists one entry per CDR3 protein. The table shows under 450,000 distinct CDR3 sequences, with 10% to 15% occurring only once. The V and J ends lost 3 bases and 0 bases respectively, with 15 bases between them. The CDR3 consists of 17 residues. These data were also filed under a second study, of T cells in Graves' hyperthyroidism and ophthalmopathy. That paper notes: Clinical symptoms, serum thyroxine and TRAb, thyroid ultrasound and orbital computed tomography together formed the diagnostic basis.

This sequence originates from a woman aged 18-30 years with Graves disease. The chain joins TRBV12-3 or TRBV12-4 to TRBJ1-3; D perhaps matches TRBD1 (5 bases). The specimen was peripheral blood mononuclear cells (PBMCs), collected at new diagnosis, from a patient treated with antithyroid drugs. The CDR3 loop is CASSLGSGGSSGNTIYF. The CDR3 nucleotides are TGTGCCAGCAGTTTGGGCAGCGGGGGAAGCTCTGGAAACACCATATATTTT.